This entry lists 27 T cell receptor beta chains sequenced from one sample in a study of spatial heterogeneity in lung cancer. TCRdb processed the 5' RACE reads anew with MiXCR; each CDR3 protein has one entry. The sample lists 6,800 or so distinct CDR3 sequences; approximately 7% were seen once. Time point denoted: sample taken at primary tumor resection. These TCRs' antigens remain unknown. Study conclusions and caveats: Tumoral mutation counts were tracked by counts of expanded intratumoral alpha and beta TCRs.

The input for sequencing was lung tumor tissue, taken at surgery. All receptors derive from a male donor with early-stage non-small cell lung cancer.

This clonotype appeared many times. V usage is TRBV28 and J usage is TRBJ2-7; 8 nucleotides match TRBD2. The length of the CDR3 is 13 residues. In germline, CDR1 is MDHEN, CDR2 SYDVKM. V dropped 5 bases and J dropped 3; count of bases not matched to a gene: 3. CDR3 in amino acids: CASSSGSNYEQYF. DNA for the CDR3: TGTGCCAGCAGTAGCGGGAGTAACTACGAGCAGTACTTC.

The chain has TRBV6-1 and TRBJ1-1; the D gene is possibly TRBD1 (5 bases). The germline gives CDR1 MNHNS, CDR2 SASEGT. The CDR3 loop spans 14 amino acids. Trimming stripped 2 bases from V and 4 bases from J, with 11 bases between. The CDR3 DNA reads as TGTGCCAGCAGTGAACAGGGTCGGGGCACTGAAGCTTTCTTT. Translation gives CASSEQGRGTEAFF.

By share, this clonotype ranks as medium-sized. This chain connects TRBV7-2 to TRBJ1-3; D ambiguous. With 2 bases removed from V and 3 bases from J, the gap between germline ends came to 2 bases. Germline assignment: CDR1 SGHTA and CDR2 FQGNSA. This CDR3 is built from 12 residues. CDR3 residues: CASSLYGNTIYF. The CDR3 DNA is TGTGCCAGCAGCTTATATGGAAACACCATATATTTT.

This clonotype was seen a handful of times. The CDR3 sequence is CASSEGQGASGELFF. In nucleotides, the CDR3 is TGTGCCAGCAGTGAGGGACAGGGGGCGAGCGGGGAGCTGTTTTTT. V is TRBV6-6 and J is TRBJ2-2; 12 bases agree with TRBD1. The CDR3 spans 15 residues. Germline V gives CDR1 MNHNY, CDR2 SVGAGI (reference sequence). Trimming at V came to 5 bases and at J to 7 bases, leaving 5 bases not matched to a gene.

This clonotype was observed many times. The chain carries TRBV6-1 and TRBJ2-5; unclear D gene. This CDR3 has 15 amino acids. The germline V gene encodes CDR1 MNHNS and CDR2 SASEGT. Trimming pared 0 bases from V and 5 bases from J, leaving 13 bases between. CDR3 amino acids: CASSEAHDPPETQYF. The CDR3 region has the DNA TGTGCCAGCAGTGAAGCACATGACCCGCCGGAGACCCAGTACTTC.

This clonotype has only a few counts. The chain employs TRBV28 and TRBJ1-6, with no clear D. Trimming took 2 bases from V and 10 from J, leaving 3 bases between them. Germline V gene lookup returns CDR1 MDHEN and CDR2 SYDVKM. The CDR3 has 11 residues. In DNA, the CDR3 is TGTGCCAGCAGTTTAAAGTCACCCCTCCACTTT. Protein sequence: CASSLKSPLHF.

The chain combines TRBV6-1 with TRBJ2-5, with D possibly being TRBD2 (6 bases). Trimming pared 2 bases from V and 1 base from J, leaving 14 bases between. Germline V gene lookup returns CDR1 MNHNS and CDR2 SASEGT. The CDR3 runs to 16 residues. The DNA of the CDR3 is TGTGCCAGCAGTGAACACGGAGGGTCGGGCCAAGAGACCCAGTACTTC. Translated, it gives CASSEHGGSGQETQYF.

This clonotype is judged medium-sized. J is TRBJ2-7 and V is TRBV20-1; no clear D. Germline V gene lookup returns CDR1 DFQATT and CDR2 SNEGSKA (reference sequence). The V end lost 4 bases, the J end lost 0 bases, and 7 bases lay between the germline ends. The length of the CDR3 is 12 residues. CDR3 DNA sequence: TGCAGTGCTATAGGAAGCTCCTACGAGCAGTACTTC. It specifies CSAIGSSYEQYF.

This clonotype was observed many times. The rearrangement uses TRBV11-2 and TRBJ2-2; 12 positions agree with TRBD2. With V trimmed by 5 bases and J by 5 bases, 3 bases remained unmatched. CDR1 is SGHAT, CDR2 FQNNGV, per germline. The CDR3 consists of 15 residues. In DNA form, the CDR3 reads TGTGCCAGCAGCGCAACTAGCGGGAGGACCGGGGAGCTGTTTTTT. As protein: CASSATSGRTGELFF.

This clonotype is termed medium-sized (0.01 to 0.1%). DNA of the CDR3: TGTGCCAGCTCCCTAGGCGGGCCACCCTACGAGCAGTACTTC. Translated: CASSLGGPPYEQYF. The genes are TRBV6-6 and TRBJ2-7; D possibly corresponds to TRBD2 (5 bases). Trimming took off 8 bases at V and 2 bases at J, with 16 bases between the two ends. The CDR3 consists of 14 residues. Per germline, CDR1 MNHNY and CDR2 SVGAGI (reference sequence).

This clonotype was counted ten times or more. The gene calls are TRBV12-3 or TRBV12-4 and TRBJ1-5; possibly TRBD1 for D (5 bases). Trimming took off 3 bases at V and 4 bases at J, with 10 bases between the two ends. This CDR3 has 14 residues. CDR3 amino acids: CASSFSRDNQPQHF. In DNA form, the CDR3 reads TGTGCCAGCAGTTTCAGCAGGGATAATCAGCCCCAGCATTTT.

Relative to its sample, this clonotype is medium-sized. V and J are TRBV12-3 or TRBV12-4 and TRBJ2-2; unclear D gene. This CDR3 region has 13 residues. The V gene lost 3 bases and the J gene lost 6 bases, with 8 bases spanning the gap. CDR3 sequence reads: CASSFILAGELFF. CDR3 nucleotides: TGTGCCAGCAGTTTCATTCTTGCCGGGGAGCTGTTTTTT.

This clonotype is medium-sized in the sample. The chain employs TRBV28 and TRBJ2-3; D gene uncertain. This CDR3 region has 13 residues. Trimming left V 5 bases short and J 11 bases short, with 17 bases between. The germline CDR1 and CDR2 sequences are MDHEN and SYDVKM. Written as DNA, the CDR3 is TGTGCCAGCAGTACCCCCTCTCTCGAAAAGCAGTATTTT. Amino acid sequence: CASSTPSLEKQYF.

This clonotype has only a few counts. In nucleotides, the CDR3 is TGTGCCATCAGGTACCCGACCGGCGCCACTGAAGCTTTCTTT. As protein: CAIRYPTGATEAFF. The chain recombines TRBV28 with TRBJ1-1; D is unresolved. Germline CDR1 reads MDHEN; CDR2 reads SYDVKM. V shed 10 bases and J shed 4 bases, with 19 bases lying between them. This CDR3 contains 14 residues.

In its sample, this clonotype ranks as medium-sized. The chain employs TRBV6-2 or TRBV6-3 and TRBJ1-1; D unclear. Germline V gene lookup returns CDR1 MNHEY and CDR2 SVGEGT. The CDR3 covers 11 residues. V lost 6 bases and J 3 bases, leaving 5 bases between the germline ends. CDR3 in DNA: TGTGCCAGCAGGTGGGACACTGAAGCTTTCTTT. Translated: CASRWDTEAFF.

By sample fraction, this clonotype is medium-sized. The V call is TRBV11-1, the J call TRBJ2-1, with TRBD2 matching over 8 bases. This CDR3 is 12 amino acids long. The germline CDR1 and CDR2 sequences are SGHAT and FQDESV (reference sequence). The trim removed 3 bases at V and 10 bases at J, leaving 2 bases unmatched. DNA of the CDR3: TGTGCCAGCAGCTTTAGCGGGGTCGAGCAGTTCTTC. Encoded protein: CASSFSGVEQFF.

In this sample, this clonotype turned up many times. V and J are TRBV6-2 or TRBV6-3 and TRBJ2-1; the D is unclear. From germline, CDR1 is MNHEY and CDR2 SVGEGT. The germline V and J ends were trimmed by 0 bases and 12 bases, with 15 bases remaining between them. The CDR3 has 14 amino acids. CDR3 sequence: CASSYSLTSASQFF. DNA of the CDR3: TGTGCCAGCAGTTACTCCCTCACCAGCGCTTCGCAGTTCTTC.

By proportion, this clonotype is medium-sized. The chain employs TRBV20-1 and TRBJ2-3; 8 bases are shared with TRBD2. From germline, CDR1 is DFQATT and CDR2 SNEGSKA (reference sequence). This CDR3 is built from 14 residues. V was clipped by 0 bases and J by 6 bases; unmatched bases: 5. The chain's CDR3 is CSARDTAGADTQYF. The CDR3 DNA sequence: TGCAGTGCTAGAGATACAGCGGGAGCGGATACGCAGTATTTT.

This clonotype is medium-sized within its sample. This CDR3 reads CASSLGTGLYEQYF. The CDR3 DNA sequence: TGTGCCAGCAGCCTAGGCACAGGTCTCTACGAGCAGTACTTC. V and J are TRBV7-8 and TRBJ2-7; D possibly corresponds to TRBD1 (5 bases). The V end was cut by 5 bases, the J end by 3 bases, with 14 bases between. From germline, CDR1 is SGHVS and CDR2 FQNEAQ. The CDR3 sequence is 14 residues long.

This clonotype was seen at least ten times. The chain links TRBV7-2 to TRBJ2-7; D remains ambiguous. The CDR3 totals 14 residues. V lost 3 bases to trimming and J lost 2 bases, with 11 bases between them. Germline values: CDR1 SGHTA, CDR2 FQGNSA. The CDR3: CASSFNMGPYEQYF. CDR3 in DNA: TGTGCCAGCAGCTTTAATATGGGCCCCTACGAGCAGTACTTC.

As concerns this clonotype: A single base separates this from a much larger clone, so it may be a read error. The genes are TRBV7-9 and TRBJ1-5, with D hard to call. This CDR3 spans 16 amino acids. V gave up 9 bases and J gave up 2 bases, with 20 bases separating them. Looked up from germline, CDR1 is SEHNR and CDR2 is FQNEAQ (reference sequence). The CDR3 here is CARYVGTPARNQPQHF. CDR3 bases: TGTGCCAGATATGTGGGCACTCCAGCGCGCAATCAGCCCCAGCATTTT. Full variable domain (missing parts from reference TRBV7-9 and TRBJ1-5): DTGVSQNPRHKITKRGQNVTFRCDPISEHNRLYWYRQTLGQGPEFLTYFQNEAQLEKSRLLSDRFSAERPKGSFSTLEIQRTEQGDSAMYLCARYVGTPARNQPQHFGDGTRLSIL.

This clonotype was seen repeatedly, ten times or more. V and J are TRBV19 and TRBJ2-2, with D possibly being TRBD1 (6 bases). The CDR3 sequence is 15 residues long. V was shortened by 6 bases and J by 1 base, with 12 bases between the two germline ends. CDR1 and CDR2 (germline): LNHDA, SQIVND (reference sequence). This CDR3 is CASRFRGQNTGELFF. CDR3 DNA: TGTGCCAGTAGATTCCGGGGACAGAACACCGGGGAGCTGTTTTTT.

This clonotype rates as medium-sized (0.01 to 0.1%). The DNA for the CDR3 is TGTGCCAGTAAAGGCAGAGTACAAGAGACCCAGTACTTC. It is translated as CASKGRVQETQYF. V usage is TRBV19 and J usage is TRBJ2-5; D unresolved. The CDR3 covers 13 residues. Germline lookup yields CDR1 LNHDA and CDR2 SQIVND (reference sequence). V gave up 7 bases and J gave up 2 bases, with 11 bases separating them.

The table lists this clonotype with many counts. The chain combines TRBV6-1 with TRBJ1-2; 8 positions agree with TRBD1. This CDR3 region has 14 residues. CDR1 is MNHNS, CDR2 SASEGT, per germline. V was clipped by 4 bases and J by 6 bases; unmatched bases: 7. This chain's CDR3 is CASSGNRGDDGYTF. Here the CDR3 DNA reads TGTGCCAGCAGTGGAAACAGGGGGGACGATGGCTACACCTTC.

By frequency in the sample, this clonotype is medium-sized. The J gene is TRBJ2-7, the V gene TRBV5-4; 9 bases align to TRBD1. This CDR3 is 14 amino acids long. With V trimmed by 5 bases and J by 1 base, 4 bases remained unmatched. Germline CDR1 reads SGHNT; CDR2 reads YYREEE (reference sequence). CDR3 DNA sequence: TGTGCCAGCAGGACAGGGGGGTCGTCCTACGAGCAGTACTTC. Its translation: CASRTGGSSYEQYF.

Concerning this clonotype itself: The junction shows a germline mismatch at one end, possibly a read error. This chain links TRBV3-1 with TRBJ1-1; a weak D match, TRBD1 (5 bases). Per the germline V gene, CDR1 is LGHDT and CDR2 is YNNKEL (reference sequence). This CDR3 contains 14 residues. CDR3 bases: TGTGCCAGCAGCCAACGCGGGACCGAAGGTCAAGCTTCCTTT. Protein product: CASSQRGTEGQASF.

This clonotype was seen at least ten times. The DNA for the CDR3 is TGTGCCAGCACCCTTTCCCCAGGGGGCACCGGGGAGCTGTTTTTT. It yields the protein CASTLSPGGTGELFF. This chain joins TRBV27 and TRBJ2-2, with 7 nucleotides matching TRBD1. There are 15 residues in the CDR3. V lost 7 bases and J lost 4; bases outside the gene matches: 9. Per germline, CDR1 MNHEY and CDR2 SMNVEV (reference sequence).